This T cell receptor (beta chain) was profiled in a study of cytomegalovirus exposure and HLA in healthy donors. Study summary: The roughly 120 validation repertoires, a later analysis reported, used the same platform as the approximately 670 first-cohort repertoires.

Some clones are missing from TCRdb's copy, which holds only in-frame ones; the method was immunoSEQ multiplex PCR. The repertoire has 150,000 to 250,000 clones, more than 65% of them found once; the top ten carry over 10%. The CDR3 runs 12 residues. V shed 6 bases and J shed 1 base, with 5 bases lying between them. Per the germline V gene, CDR1 is MNHEY and CDR2 is SVGAGI. The clonotype was recovered from a young woman in good health and CMV-seropositive. The chain couples TRBV6-5 to TRBJ2-3, with D possibly being TRBD2 (5 bases). Sequenced material: PBMCs. CDR3 region: CASSGGTDTQYF. DNA for the CDR3: TGTGCCAGCAGCGGGGGCACAGATACGCAGTATTTT.